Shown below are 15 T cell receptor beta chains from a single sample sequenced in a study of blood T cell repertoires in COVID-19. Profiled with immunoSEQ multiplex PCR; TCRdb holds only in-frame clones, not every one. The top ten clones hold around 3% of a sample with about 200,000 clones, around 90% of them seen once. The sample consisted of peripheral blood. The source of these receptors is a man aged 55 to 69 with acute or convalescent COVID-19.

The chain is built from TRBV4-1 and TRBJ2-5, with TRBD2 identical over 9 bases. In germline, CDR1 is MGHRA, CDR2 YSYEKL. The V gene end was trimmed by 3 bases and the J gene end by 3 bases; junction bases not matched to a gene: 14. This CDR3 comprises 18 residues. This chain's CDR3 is CASSQPPRIAGAKETQYF. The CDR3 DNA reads TGCGCCAGCAGCCAGCCCCCCCGGATAGCGGGGGCCAAAGAGACCCAGTACTTC.

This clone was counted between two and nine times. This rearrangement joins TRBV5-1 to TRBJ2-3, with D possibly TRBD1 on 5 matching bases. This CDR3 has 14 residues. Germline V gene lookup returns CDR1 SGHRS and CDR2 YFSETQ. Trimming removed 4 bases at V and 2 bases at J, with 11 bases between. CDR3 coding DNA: TGCGCCAGCAGCGCGGCAGGGTACACAGATACGCAGTATTTT. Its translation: CASSAAGYTDTQYF.

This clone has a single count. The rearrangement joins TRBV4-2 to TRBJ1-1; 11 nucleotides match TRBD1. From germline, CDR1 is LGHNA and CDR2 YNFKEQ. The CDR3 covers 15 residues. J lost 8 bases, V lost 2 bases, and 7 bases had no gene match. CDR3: CASSQPRTGGAEAFF. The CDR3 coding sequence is TGTGCCAGCAGCCAACCCCGGACAGGGGGCGCCGAAGCTTTCTTT.

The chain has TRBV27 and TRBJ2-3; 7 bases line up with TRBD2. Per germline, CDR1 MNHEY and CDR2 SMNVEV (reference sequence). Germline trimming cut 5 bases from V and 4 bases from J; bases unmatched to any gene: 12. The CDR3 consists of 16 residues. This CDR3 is CASSQPGLSSSDTQYF. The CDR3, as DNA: TGTGCCAGCAGTCAACCGGGACTAAGCTCCTCAGATACGCAGTATTTT.

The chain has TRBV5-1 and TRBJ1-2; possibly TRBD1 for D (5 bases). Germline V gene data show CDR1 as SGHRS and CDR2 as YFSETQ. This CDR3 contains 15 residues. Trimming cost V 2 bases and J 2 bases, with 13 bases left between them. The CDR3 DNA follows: TGCGCCAGCAGCTTAGGGACCGGGGGGAACTATGGCTACACCTTC. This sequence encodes CASSLGTGGNYGYTF.

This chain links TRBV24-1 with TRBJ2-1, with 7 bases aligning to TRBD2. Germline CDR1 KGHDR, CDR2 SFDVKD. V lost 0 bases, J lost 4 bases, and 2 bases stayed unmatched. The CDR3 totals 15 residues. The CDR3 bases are TGTGCCACCAGTGATTTGCAAGCGGGGTACAATGAGCAGTTCTTC. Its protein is CATSDLQAGYNEQFF.

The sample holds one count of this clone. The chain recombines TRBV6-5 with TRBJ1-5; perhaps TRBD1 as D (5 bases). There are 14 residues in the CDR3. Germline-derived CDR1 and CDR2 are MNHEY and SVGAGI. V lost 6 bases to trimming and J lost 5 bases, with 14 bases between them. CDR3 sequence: CASRAGWGYQPQHF. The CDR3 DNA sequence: TGTGCCAGCAGGGCAGGGTGGGGTTATCAGCCCCAGCATTTT.

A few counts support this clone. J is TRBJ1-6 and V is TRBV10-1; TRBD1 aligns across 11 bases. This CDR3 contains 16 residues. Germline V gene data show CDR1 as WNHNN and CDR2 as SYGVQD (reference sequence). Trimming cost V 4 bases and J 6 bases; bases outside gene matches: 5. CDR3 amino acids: CASSGPGTGGNSPLHF. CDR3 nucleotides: TGCGCCAGCAGTGGCCCCGGGACAGGGGGTAATTCACCCCTCCACTTT.

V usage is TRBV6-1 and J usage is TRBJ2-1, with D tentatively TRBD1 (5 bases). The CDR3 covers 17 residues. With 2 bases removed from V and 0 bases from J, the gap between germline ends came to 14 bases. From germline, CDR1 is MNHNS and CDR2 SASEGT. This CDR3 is CASSEFLGASSYNEQFF. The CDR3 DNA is TGTGCCAGCAGTGAATTTCTAGGGGCCAGCTCCTACAATGAGCAGTTCTTC.

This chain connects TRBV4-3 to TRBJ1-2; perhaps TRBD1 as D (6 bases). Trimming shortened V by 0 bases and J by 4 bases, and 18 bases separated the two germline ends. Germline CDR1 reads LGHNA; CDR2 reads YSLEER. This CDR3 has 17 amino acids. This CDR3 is CASSQEFGGGSIYGYTF. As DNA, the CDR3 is TGCGCCAGCAGCCAAGAGTTTGGGGGCGGGTCGATCTATGGCTACACCTTC.

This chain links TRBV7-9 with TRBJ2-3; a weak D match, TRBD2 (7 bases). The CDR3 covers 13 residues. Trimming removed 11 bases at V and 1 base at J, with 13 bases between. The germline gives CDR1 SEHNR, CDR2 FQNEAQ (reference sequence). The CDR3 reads CAGEGEGTDTQYF. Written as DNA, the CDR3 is TGTGCCGGGGAGGGGGAAGGCACAGATACGCAGTATTTT.

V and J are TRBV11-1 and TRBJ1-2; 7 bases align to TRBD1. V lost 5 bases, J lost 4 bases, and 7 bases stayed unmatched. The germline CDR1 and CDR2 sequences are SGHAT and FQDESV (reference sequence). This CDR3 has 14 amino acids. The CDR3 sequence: CASSPRDSIYGYTF. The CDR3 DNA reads TGTGCCAGCAGCCCCCGGGACAGCATCTATGGCTACACCTTC.

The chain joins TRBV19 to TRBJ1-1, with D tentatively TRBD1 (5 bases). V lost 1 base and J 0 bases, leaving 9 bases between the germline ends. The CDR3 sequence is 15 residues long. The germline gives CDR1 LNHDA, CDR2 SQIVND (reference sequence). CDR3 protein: CASSIAGGMNTEAFF. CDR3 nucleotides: TGTGCCAGTAGTATAGCGGGGGGAATGAACACTGAAGCTTTCTTT.

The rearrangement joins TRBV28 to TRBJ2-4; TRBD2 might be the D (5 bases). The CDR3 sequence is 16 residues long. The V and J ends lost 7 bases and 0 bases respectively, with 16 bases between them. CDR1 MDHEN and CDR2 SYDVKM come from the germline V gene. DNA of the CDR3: TGTGCCAGCACCCCCTCGGGAACGGTAGCCAAAAACATTCAGTACTTC. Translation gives CASTPSGTVAKNIQYF.

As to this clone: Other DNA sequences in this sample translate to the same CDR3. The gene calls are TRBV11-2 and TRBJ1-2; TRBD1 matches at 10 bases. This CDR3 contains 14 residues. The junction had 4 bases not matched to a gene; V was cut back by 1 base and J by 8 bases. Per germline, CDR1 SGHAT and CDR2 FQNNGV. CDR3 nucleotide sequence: TGTGCCAGCAGCTTAGGACAGGGGGCGCACGGCTACACCTTC. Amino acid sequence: CASSLGQGAHGYTF.